Shown below are 27 T cell receptor beta chains from a single sample sequenced in a study of T cell responses to AZD1222 COVID-19 vaccine. The method was immunoSEQ multiplex PCR; TCRdb's version includes in-frame clones alone and lacks a portion of them. The sample consists of 95,000 to 120,000 clones, around 84% of them appearing once. This specimen was peripheral blood, taken on day 0 of AZD1222 vaccination. Receptor source: an adult in good health.

This clone was seen a handful of times. The chain is built from TRBV19 and TRBJ1-2; no clear D. The CDR3 has 14 amino acids. The V gene's germline CDR1 is LNHDA and CDR2 SQIVND (reference sequence). V lost 3 bases to trimming and J lost 8 bases, with 16 bases between them. This CDR3 is CASSITGGSIGYTF. The CDR3 DNA reads TGTGCCAGTAGTATCACGGGCGGATCCATAGGCTACACCTTC.

Here the CDR3 reads CASSVMNTGELFF. The CDR3, as DNA: TGTGCCAGCAGCGTTATGAACACCGGGGAGCTGTTTTTT. The V and J genes are TRBV9 and TRBJ2-2; D gene ambiguous. Trimming left V 2 bases short and J 1 base short, with 3 bases between. CDR1 and CDR2 from the germline V gene are SGDLS and YYNGEE. The CDR3 spans 13 residues.

The V and J genes are TRBV9 and TRBJ2-1, with a possible D match to TRBD1 (6 bases). The CDR3 runs to 12 residues. Germline V gene data show CDR1 as SGDLS and CDR2 as YYNGEE. V lost 4 bases and J 10 bases, leaving 12 bases between the germline ends. The DNA for the CDR3 is TGTGCCAGCAGCTTACAGGGTTGGGAGCAGTTCTTC. This translates into CASSLQGWEQFF.

The gene calls are TRBV7-9 and TRBJ1-4; D perhaps matches TRBD1 (6 bases). This CDR3 contains 14 residues. The germline V gene encodes CDR1 SEHNR and CDR2 FQNEAQ (reference sequence). The ends were cut back, 5 bases at V and 5 bases at J, with 12 bases in the middle. CDR3 sequence reads: CASSRRTENEKLFF. Written as DNA, the CDR3 is TGTGCCAGCAGCCGCCGGACAGAAAATGAAAAACTGTTTTTT.

The chain has TRBV5-4 and TRBJ1-2; D not certain. Germline V gene sequence: CDR1 SGHNT, CDR2 YYREEE (reference sequence). V shed 4 bases and J shed 4 bases, with 14 bases lying between them. The CDR3 loop spans 14 amino acids. Here the CDR3 DNA reads TGTGCCAGCAGCCCCCTTCATGTCACCTATGGCTACACCTTC. It encodes CASSPLHVTYGYTF.

The chain uses TRBV6-5 and TRBJ1-1, with a tentative D call TRBD1 (6 bases). Trimming took 8 bases from V and 4 from J, leaving 20 bases between them. The germline CDR1 and CDR2 sequences are MNHEY and SVGAGI. CDR3 length: 15 residues. CDR3 in amino acids: CASVKMTGISTEAFF. The CDR3 DNA follows: TGTGCCAGCGTAAAAATGACAGGAATATCCACTGAAGCTTTCTTT.

The chain links TRBV7-3 to TRBJ2-3; D is possibly TRBD2 (6 bases). Germline V gene sequence: CDR1 SGHTA, CDR2 FQGTGA. The CDR3 covers 14 residues. V dropped 4 bases and J dropped 1 base, with 9 bases sitting between them. Here the CDR3 DNA reads TGTGCCAGCAGCTCACGACTAGGCACAGATACGCAGTATTTT. Translating gives CASSSRLGTDTQYF.

The V gene is TRBV11-3, the J gene TRBJ1-1; 9 bases are shared with TRBD1. The CDR3 consists of 17 residues. J was trimmed by 5 bases and V by 5 bases; bases with no gene match: 15. Per the germline V gene, CDR1 is SGHNT and CDR2 is YENEEA. The CDR3 is CASSRAPTGTGRTEAFF. The CDR3 DNA reads TGTGCCAGCAGCCGAGCCCCGACCGGGACAGGGCGGACTGAAGCTTTCTTT.

The rearrangement uses TRBV19 and TRBJ2-7; D is ambiguous. Germline assignment: CDR1 LNHDA and CDR2 SQIVND (reference sequence). The V gene lost 5 bases and the J gene lost 0 bases, with 8 bases spanning the gap. CDR3 length: 13 amino acids. DNA for the CDR3: TGTGCCAGTAGTCGGGCAGCCTCCTACGAGCAGTACTTC. Translation: CASSRAASYEQYF.

The CDR3 here is CASSLGPRETQYF. The CDR3 DNA is TGTGCCAGCAGTTTGGGACCCCGGGAGACCCAGTACTTC. This chain links TRBV27 with TRBJ2-5, with D possibly being TRBD1 or TRBD2 (5 bases each). CDR3 length: 13 residues. V shed 3 bases and J shed 5 bases, with 10 bases lying between them. In germline, CDR1 is MNHEY, CDR2 SMNVEV (reference sequence).

The chain combines TRBV5-4 with TRBJ2-1; 15 bases align to TRBD2. Germline CDR1 is SGHNT and CDR2 is YYREEE (reference sequence). CDR3 length: 20 residues. V was pared by 4 bases and J by 2 bases, with 13 bases of the junction left unmatched. CDR3 loop: CASSPDQGLAGGGAYNEQFF. In DNA form, the CDR3 reads TGTGCCAGCAGCCCCGACCAGGGACTAGCGGGGGGCGGTGCCTACAATGAGCAGTTCTTC.

The V gene is TRBV11-2, the J gene TRBJ1-4; perhaps TRBD1 as D (5 bases). CDR3 length equals 17 residues. Per germline, CDR1 SGHAT and CDR2 FQNNGV. The V end was cut by 0 bases, the J end by 7 bases, with 18 bases between. The CDR3 DNA follows: TGTGCCAGCAGCTTAGAAATAGGGAGCTTCGGGGGTGAAAAACTGTTTTTT. Protein product: CASSLEIGSFGGEKLFF.

This chain links TRBV6-5 with TRBJ2-7; D may be TRBD1 (5 bases). The CDR3 extends over 14 amino acids. V shed 5 bases and J shed 0 bases, with 11 bases lying between them. The germline CDR1 and CDR2 sequences are MNHEY and SVGAGI. CDR3 amino acids: CASSTTTDSYEQYF. The CDR3 DNA sequence: TGTGCCAGCAGTACTACGACAGACTCCTACGAGCAGTACTTC.

The chain is built from TRBV27 and TRBJ2-7; 9 bases line up with TRBD1. V gave up 4 bases and J gave up 3 bases; unmatched junction bases: 4. There are 14 residues in the CDR3. Germline loops: CDR1 MNHEY, CDR2 SMNVEV (reference sequence). CDR3 in DNA: TGTGCCAGCAGTTACCTGGACAGGGGCTACGAGCAGTACTTC. Translation: CASSYLDRGYEQYF.

This chain connects TRBV5-1 to TRBJ1-1, with D maybe TRBD1 (5 bases). Looked up from germline, CDR1 is SGHRS and CDR2 is YFSETQ. The CDR3 runs to 14 residues. Trimming shortened V by 3 bases and J by 8 bases, and 17 bases separated the two germline ends. CDR3 region: CASSYGTGETEAFF. For the CDR3, the DNA is TGCGCCAGCAGCTACGGAACAGGCGAAACAGAAGCTTTCTTT. Together with reference TRBV5-1 and TRBJ1-1, the CDR3 gives the full variable domain: KAGVTQTPRYLIKTRGQQVTLSCSPISGHRSVSWYQQTPGQGLQFLFEYFSETQRNKGNFPGRFSGRQFSNSRSEMNVSTLELGDSALYLCASSYGTGETEAFFGQGTRLTVV.

This clone has a handful of counts. This chain uses TRBV7-9 with TRBJ2-2; D remains unclear. With 1 base removed from V and 0 bases from J, the gap between germline ends came to 12 bases. The CDR3 length is 17 residues. CDR1 and CDR2 from the germline V gene are SEHNR and FQNEAQ (reference sequence). CDR3 loop: CASSLVGSTANTGELFF. In DNA form, the CDR3 reads TGTGCCAGCAGCTTAGTGGGGTCTACAGCGAACACCGGGGAGCTGTTTTTT.

V gene TRBV3-1 (or the pseudogene TRBV3-2) combines with J gene TRBJ1-6; 10 bases line up with TRBD1. Germline values: CDR1 LGHDT, CDR2 YNNKEL (reference sequence). Losses at the gene ends were 10 bases for V and 9 bases for J; bases not matched to a gene: 9. The CDR3 loop spans 14 amino acids. The CDR3 is CAIGRQGAGSPLHF. Here the CDR3 DNA reads TGTGCCATCGGGCGACAGGGGGCTGGTTCACCCCTCCACTTT.

J is TRBJ2-3 and V is TRBV11-2, with D perhaps matching TRBD1 (6 bases). CDR1 SGHAT and CDR2 FQNNGV come from the germline V gene. CDR3 size: 15 residues. V was cut by 2 bases and J by 4 bases, with 13 bases left in between. The chain's CDR3 is CASSLTGWGPDTQYF. As DNA, the CDR3 is TGTGCCAGCAGCTTAACAGGGTGGGGTCCAGATACGCAGTATTTT.

The chain carries TRBV2 and TRBJ1-5; TRBD1 is a possible D gene (5 bases). The CDR3 runs to 14 residues. Germline V gene lookup returns CDR1 SNHLY and CDR2 FYNNEI. The V gene lost 6 bases and the J gene lost 3 bases, with 12 bases spanning the gap. CDR3 bases: TGTGCCAGCAGGCCCACAGGTTTCAATCAGCCCCAGCATTTT. Translation: CASRPTGFNQPQHF.

This clone was observed a few times. The chain recombines TRBV5-1 with TRBJ2-3, with 12 bases that match TRBD2. V lost 3 bases, J lost 6 bases, and 5 bases stayed unmatched. This CDR3 has 15 residues. The germline gives CDR1 SGHRS, CDR2 YFSETQ. CDR3 sequence: CASSSSGGATDTQYF. Written as DNA, the CDR3 is TGCGCCAGCAGCTCTAGCGGGGGGGCGACCGATACGCAGTATTTT.

V is TRBV11-3 and J is TRBJ2-7; 11 bases fit TRBD2. Germline lookup yields CDR1 SGHNT and CDR2 YENEEA. The trim removed 5 bases at V and 0 bases at J, leaving 3 bases unmatched. The CDR3 is 15 residues long. CDR3 in DNA: TGTGCCAGCAGCCCTGGGACTAGCGGCTCCTACGAGCAGTACTTC. Amino acid sequence: CASSPGTSGSYEQYF.

J is TRBJ1-4 and V is TRBV2; D may be TRBD1 (6 bases). The CDR3 is made up of 15 amino acids. Germline V gene sequence: CDR1 SNHLY, CDR2 FYNNEI. The V and J ends lost 2 bases and 8 bases respectively, with 15 bases between them. The CDR3 reads CASSEYGQWGEKLFF. The CDR3 DNA is TGTGCCAGCAGTGAATATGGACAGTGGGGCGAAAAACTGTTTTTT.

The rearrangement uses TRBV5-1 and TRBJ2-6; D call uncertain. This CDR3 contains 16 residues. Germline-derived CDR1 and CDR2 are SGHRS and YFSETQ. Trimming shortened V by 1 base and J by 3 bases, and 11 bases separated the two germline ends. CDR3 protein: CASSLFGIGGANVLTF. The CDR3 DNA reads TGCGCCAGCAGCTTGTTTGGTATCGGTGGGGCCAACGTCCTGACTTTC.

The V call is TRBV6-4, the J call TRBJ2-2, with 11 positions matching TRBD1. CDR3 length equals 14 residues. The germline CDR1 and CDR2 sequences are MRHNA and SNTAGT. Trimming cost V 7 bases and J 4 bases; bases outside gene matches: 2. CDR3 bases: TGTGCCAGCAAGGGGACAGGGGGCACCGGGGAGCTGTTTTTT. This translates into CASKGTGGTGELFF.

The rearrangement links TRBV6-5 to TRBJ1-5; possible D gene TRBD1, 5 bases. The CDR3 runs 15 residues. The V gene lost 9 bases and the J gene lost 0 bases, with 15 bases spanning the gap. Germline V lookup: CDR1 MNHEY, CDR2 SVGAGI. The CDR3 region is CASHRDRNSNQPQHF. In nucleotides, the CDR3 is TGTGCCAGTCACCGGGACCGGAATAGCAATCAGCCCCAGCATTTT.

The chain employs TRBV28 and TRBJ2-1; the D gene is possibly TRBD2 (7 bases). The CDR3 has 16 residues. The ends were cut back, 1 base at V and 0 bases at J, with 10 bases in the middle. Germline V gene lookup returns CDR1 MDHEN and CDR2 SYDVKM. The CDR3 spells CASSLSGGRSYNEQFF. CDR3 bases: TGTGCCAGCAGTTTATCGGGGGGCCGCTCCTACAATGAGCAGTTCTTC. The variable domain in full, completed from reference TRBV28 and TRBJ2-1, reads DVKVTQSSRYLVKRTGEKVFLECVQDMDHENMFWYRQDPGLGLRLIYFSYDVKMKEKGDIPEGYSVSREKKERFSLILESASTNQTSMYLCASSLSGGRSYNEQFFGPGTRLTVL.

V usage is TRBV6-5 and J usage is TRBJ1-3; D is unclear. The germline V gene encodes CDR1 MNHEY and CDR2 SVGAGI. Trimming pared 6 bases from V and 6 bases from J, leaving 15 bases between. The CDR3 sequence is 14 residues long. This CDR3 reads CASSPGRQQNTIYF. In nucleotides, the CDR3 is TGTGCCAGCAGCCCCGGGAGGCAGCAAAACACCATATATTTT.